This entry lists 24 T cell receptor beta chains sequenced from one sample in a study of cytomegalovirus exposure and HLA in healthy donors. Primers: 60 Vbeta forward and 13 Jbeta reverse. Some clones are missing from TCRdb's copy, which holds only in-frame ones; the method was immunoSEQ multiplex PCR. The repertoire holds fewer than 50,000 clones, roughly 63% seen once, with more than 10% in the top ten. The source material was PBMCs. The source of these receptors is a man between 60 and 75 years old in good health and CMV-seropositive.

V is TRBV6-5 and J is TRBJ2-7, with 9 bases matching TRBD1. J lost 3 bases, V lost 0 bases, and 0 bases had no gene match. CDR1 is MNHEY, CDR2 SVGAGI, per germline. The CDR3 has 14 amino acids. The CDR3 here is CASSYSTGGYEQYF. The CDR3 nucleotides read TGTGCCAGCAGTTACTCGACAGGGGGCTACGAGCAGTACTTC.

In this sample, this clone turned up a few times. Written as DNA, the CDR3 is TGCGCCAGCAGCCAAGAGCCAGGGGGGATCTACGAGCAGTACTTC. Its protein is CASSQEPGGIYEQYF. V and J are TRBV4-3 and TRBJ2-7; a weak D match, TRBD1 (7 bases). The CDR3 covers 15 residues. Germline CDR1 reads LGHNA; CDR2 reads YSLEER. Trimming left V 0 bases short and J 3 bases short, with 12 bases between.

The chain recombines TRBV4-3 with TRBJ2-2; D remains ambiguous. The CDR3 is 16 residues long. The V gene's germline CDR1 is LGHNA and CDR2 YSLEER. The V end was cut by 0 bases, the J end by 7 bases, with 15 bases between. The CDR3 nucleotides are TGCGCCAGCAGCCAAGATACGTACGCAGTTAACGGGGAGCTGTTTTTT. Protein product: CASSQDTYAVNGELFF.

The rearrangement links TRBV19 to TRBJ1-5; TRBD1 aligns across 7 bases. V gave up 4 bases and J gave up 0 bases; unmatched junction bases: 3. CDR1 and CDR2 from the germline V gene are LNHDA and SQIVND (reference sequence). This CDR3 is built from 15 residues. The CDR3: CASSRGQVSNQPQHF. CDR3 coding DNA: TGTGCCAGTAGTAGAGGACAGGTTAGCAATCAGCCCCAGCATTTT. Based on the CDR3 plus reference TRBV19 and TRBJ1-5, the full variable domain is DGGITQSPKYLFRKEGQNVTLSCEQNLNHDAMYWYRQDPGQGLRLIYYSQIVNDFQKGDIAEGYSVSREKKESFPLTVTSAQKNPTAFYLCASSRGQVSNQPQHFGDGTRLSIL.

The chain joins TRBV6-5 to TRBJ2-1; 11 bases agree with TRBD1. The V gene's germline CDR1 is MNHEY and CDR2 SVGAGI. After removal of 0 bases from V and 8 bases from J, the junction contained 3 bases not matched to a gene. This CDR3 is built from 15 residues. The CDR3 sequence is CASSYSRDRGDEQFF. CDR3 DNA: TGTGCCAGCAGTTACTCGCGGGACAGGGGGGATGAGCAGTTCTTC.

This clone appeared a single time. V gene TRBV28 combines with J gene TRBJ2-5; weak D call: TRBD2 (5 bases). Germline V gene lookup returns CDR1 MDHEN and CDR2 SYDVKM. The CDR3 has 11 residues. Trimming removed 8 bases from V and 5 bases from J, with 9 bases in between. The CDR3 DNA is TGTGCCAGCGGAGGCTTCGAGACCCAGTACTTC. Translation gives CASGGFETQYF.

This rearrangement joins TRBV5-1 to TRBJ2-1; 10 bases map to TRBD2. This CDR3 has 16 amino acids. V dropped 3 bases and J dropped 5; count of bases not matched to a gene: 8. Germline CDR1 reads SGHRS; CDR2 reads YFSETQ. The CDR3 loop reads CASSYTGTSEHNEQFF. Here the CDR3 DNA reads TGCGCCAGCAGCTATACCGGGACTAGCGAACACAATGAGCAGTTCTTC.

This clone was seen more than once but under ten times. The genes are TRBV28 and TRBJ1-5; D is perhaps TRBD1 (6 bases). The V end lost 5 bases, the J end lost 4 bases, and 15 bases lay between the germline ends. Germline V gene lookup returns CDR1 MDHEN and CDR2 SYDVKM. CDR3 length equals 15 residues. CDR3 sequence: CASSPTGRGNQPQHF. In DNA form, the CDR3 reads TGTGCCAGCAGTCCAACAGGGAGGGGGAATCAGCCCCAGCATTTT.

The V call is TRBV13, the J call TRBJ2-3; 10 bases are shared with TRBD2. Trimming took 5 bases from V and 1 from J; bases not matched to a gene: 3. From germline, CDR1 is PRHDT and CDR2 FYEKMQ (reference sequence). The CDR3 totals 15 residues. The CDR3 DNA is TGTGCCAGCAGCCCCCTAGCGGGAGGCACAGATACGCAGTATTTT. This codes for CASSPLAGGTDTQYF.

V is TRBV5-1 and J is TRBJ2-7; TRBD1 aligns across 8 bases. This CDR3 is 15 amino acids long. Unmatched junction bases numbered 8, after V lost 0 bases and J lost 6 bases. Germline CDR1 and CDR2: SGHRS and YFSETQ. CDR3: CASSLGAGGPLEQYF. The CDR3 DNA follows: TGCGCCAGCAGCTTGGGGGCAGGGGGCCCTCTCGAGCAGTACTTC.

V usage is TRBV5-1 and J usage is TRBJ1-2; tentatively, D is TRBD1 (5 bases). Germline V gene data show CDR1 as SGHRS and CDR2 as YFSETQ. V was trimmed by 3 bases and J by 7 bases, leaving 25 bases between them. The CDR3 runs to 17 residues. CDR3 bases: TGCGCCAGCAGCTACGCGGGACCGCCAGCGATCGACTTTGGCTACACCTTC. Its protein is CASSYAGPPAIDFGYTF.

The chain has TRBV11-2 and TRBJ2-2; D is ambiguous. CDR1 and CDR2 (germline): SGHAT, FQNNGV. The V end lost 1 base, the J end lost 6 bases, and 12 bases lay between the germline ends. CDR3 length: 15 amino acids. This CDR3 reads CASSLVVVAAGELFF. The CDR3 region has the DNA TGTGCCAGCAGCTTAGTAGTCGTGGCGGCCGGGGAGCTGTTTTTT.

The rearrangement joins TRBV6-5 to TRBJ1-2; 8 nucleotides match TRBD1. Germline CDR1 reads MNHEY; CDR2 reads SVGAGI. CDR3 length: 14 amino acids. With V trimmed by 6 bases and J by 0 bases, 3 bases remained unmatched. CDR3 residues: CASRGTGSNYGYTF. CDR3 sequence (DNA): TGTGCCAGCAGGGGGACAGGATCTAACTATGGCTACACCTTC.

This chain uses TRBV13 with TRBJ1-4, with TRBD1 matching 7 bases. The trim removed 5 bases at V and 3 bases at J, leaving 6 bases unmatched. CDR1 is PRHDT, CDR2 FYEKMQ, per germline (reference sequence). The CDR3 sequence is 15 residues long. The CDR3 here is CASSGNRGANEKLFF. The DNA of the CDR3 is TGTGCCAGCAGCGGCAACAGGGGAGCTAATGAAAAACTGTTTTTT. Complete variable domain (other parts from reference TRBV13 and TRBJ1-4): AAGVIQSPRHLIKEKRETATLKCYPIPRHDTVYWYQQGPGQDPQFLISFYEKMQSDKGSIPDRFSAQQFSDYHSELNMSSLELGDSALYFCASSGNRGANEKLFFGSGTQLSVL.

The V gene is TRBV7-9, the J gene TRBJ2-7; D is perhaps TRBD1 (5 bases). This CDR3 contains 13 residues. Trimming took 4 bases from V and 2 from J, leaving 9 bases between them. Per the germline V gene, CDR1 is SEHNR and CDR2 is FQNEAQ (reference sequence). CDR3 nucleotides: TGTGCCAGCAGCTCGGCAGGGCCCTACGAGCAGTACTTC. Translation: CASSSAGPYEQYF.

The gene calls are TRBV25-1 and TRBJ2-7, with 13 bases that match TRBD2. Trimming took 4 bases from V and 6 from J; bases not matched to a gene: 3. CDR3 length equals 14 residues. Germline-derived CDR1 and CDR2 are MGHDK and SYGVNS. CDR3 bases: TGTGCCAGCAGTGGGACTAGCGGGAGTGGCGAGCAGTACTTC. Its protein is CASSGTSGSGEQYF.

The J gene is TRBJ2-1, the V gene TRBV27; TRBD2 agrees at 8 bases. The CDR3 runs to 17 residues. Germline V gene lookup returns CDR1 MNHEY and CDR2 SMNVEV (reference sequence). V lost 4 bases to trimming and J lost 7 bases; unmatched junction nucleotides: 15. The CDR3 sequence is CASSSRLLAGPQNEQFF. The CDR3 DNA reads as TGTGCCAGCAGTTCCCGCCTTCTAGCGGGTCCTCAGAATGAGCAGTTCTTC.

The chain is built from TRBV7-8 and TRBJ2-3; the D gene is possibly TRBD1 (5 bases). V gave up 4 bases and J gave up 1 base, with 12 bases separating them. CDR3 length: 15 residues. Germline lookup yields CDR1 SGHVS and CDR2 FQNEAQ. The CDR3 loop is CASSSTLGGTDTQYF. DNA of the CDR3: TGTGCCAGCAGCTCGACGTTAGGGGGCACAGATACGCAGTATTTT. The full variable domain, completed using reference TRBV7-8 and TRBJ2-3, is GAGVSQSPRYKVAKRGQDVALRCDPISGHVSLFWYQQALGQGPEFLTYFQNEAQLDKSGLPSDRFFAERPEGSVSTLKIQRTQQEDSAVYLCASSSTLGGTDTQYFGPGTRLTVL.

The rearrangement links TRBV6-1 to TRBJ2-5; TRBD2 might be the D (6 bases). The end of the DNA is better explained by TRBJ2-7, so the J call may be wrong. The CDR3 length is 16 residues. CDR1 and CDR2 from the germline V gene are MNHNS and SASEGT. The CDR3 region has the DNA TGTGCCAGCAGTGTACAACCGGGACTCAGCTCCTACGAGCAGTACTTC. Amino acids: CASSVQPGLSSYEQYF.

This clone was counted only a few times. J is TRBJ2-3 and V is TRBV5-6; D call uncertain. CDR1 SGHDT and CDR2 YYEEEE come from the germline V gene. Deletions cut 2 bases from V and 6 bases from J, with 10 bases between. The CDR3 totals 13 residues. The CDR3: CASSFGPGDTQYF. The DNA of the CDR3 is TGTGCCAGCAGCTTCGGCCCGGGTGATACGCAGTATTTT.

This clone turned up a few times. One end of the junction does not line up with germline, which may come from a read error. Other DNA sequences in this specimen translate into the identical CDR3. The chain has TRBV5-1 and TRBJ2-3; D unclear. Looked up from germline, CDR1 is SGHRS and CDR2 is YFSETQ. This CDR3 comprises 15 residues. The CDR3 coding sequence is TGTGCCAGCAGCTTGGGTCAGATGAACCATGATACGCAGTATTTT. Translating gives CASSLGQMNHDTQYF.

This clone was seen a handful of times. This sequence joins TRBV7-6 and TRBJ2-6; TRBD1 agrees at 7 bases. The CDR3 loop spans 16 amino acids. From germline, CDR1 is SGHVS and CDR2 FNYEAQ. V gave up 6 bases and J gave up 1 base; unmatched junction bases: 6. CDR3 sequence: CASSYSRGSGANVLTF. DNA for the CDR3: TGTGCCAGCAGTTACTCCAGGGGGTCTGGGGCCAACGTCCTGACTTTC.

This clone has only a few counts. The gene calls are TRBV28 and TRBJ2-1; D remains unclear. The germline V gene encodes CDR1 MDHEN and CDR2 SYDVKM. The CDR3 has 14 residues. V lost 7 bases and J lost 0, with 10 bases in between. Here the CDR3 DNA reads TGTGCCAGCACAACCCCAGGCTCCTACAATGAGCAGTTCTTC. Amino acid sequence: CASTTPGSYNEQFF.

The chain joins TRBV7-9 to TRBJ1-1, with TRBD1 identical over 7 bases. The germline gives CDR1 SEHNR, CDR2 FQNEAQ (reference sequence). This CDR3 comprises 13 residues. J was trimmed by 10 bases and V by 1 base; bases with no gene match: 6. DNA for the CDR3: TGTGCCAGCAGCTTAGAGGGACGGACAGGAGCTTTCTTT. Translating gives CASSLEGRTGAFF.